The 18 T cell receptor beta chains below all came from one sample that was sequenced in a study of blood T cell repertoires in COVID-19 (dated by TCRdb to about 2020). The library relied on the immunoSEQ multiplex PCR assay. TCRdb carries this immuneACCESS record with in-frame sequences only. Its versions omit some clonotypes, under half of them owing to an unresolved V gene in the studies checked, with the rest unexplained. The sample records about 200,000 clones, 85% to 90% of which are singletons. Clones ranked in the top ten supply 5.5% to 8% of the sample. Sequenced input: peripheral blood. Receptor source: a man in his sixties who had recovered from COVID-19.

The table lists this clone with a count of one. The J gene is TRBJ1-5, the V gene TRBV27; D perhaps matches TRBD1 (5 bases). This CDR3 comprises 15 residues. Germline-derived CDR1 and CDR2 are MNHEY and SMNVEV (reference sequence). Trimming removed 4 bases at V and 4 bases at J, with 14 bases between. CDR3 in DNA: TGTGCCAGCAGTTCCATCGGGGGGTCAAATCAGCCCCAGCATTTT. Its translation is CASSSIGGSNQPQHF.

The chain recombines TRBV7-3 with TRBJ2-5; TRBD1 matches 7 bases. Germline-derived CDR1 and CDR2 are SGHTA and FQGTGA. This CDR3 spans 14 amino acids. Trimming at V came to 3 bases and at J to 4 bases, leaving 5 bases not matched to a gene. The CDR3 is CASSFQGGAETQYF. The CDR3 DNA is TGTGCCAGCAGCTTCCAAGGGGGCGCAGAGACCCAGTACTTC. The variable domain in full, completed from reference TRBV7-3 and TRBJ2-5, reads GAGVSQTPSNKVTEKGKYVELRCDPISGHTALYWYRQSLGQGPEFLIYFQGTGAADDSGLPNDRFFAVRPEGSVSTLKIQRTERGDSAVYLCASSFQGGAETQYFGPGTRLLVL.

The chain recombines TRBV10-3 with TRBJ2-1; a possible D gene is TRBD1 (6 bases). Trimming stripped 11 bases from V and 0 bases from J, with 17 bases between. Per the germline V gene, CDR1 is ENHRY and CDR2 is SYGVKD. This CDR3 spans 15 amino acids. The CDR3 nucleotides read TGTGCCGTCCGGGATCAGGGGAGCTCCTACAATGAGCAGTTCTTC. It codes for CAVRDQGSSYNEQFF.

This rearrangement joins TRBV4-2 to TRBJ1-2; perhaps TRBD1 as D (5 bases). This CDR3 contains 18 residues. Trimming cost V 2 bases and J 4 bases, with 23 bases left between them. Germline CDR1 reads LGHNA; CDR2 reads YNFKEQ. In DNA form, the CDR3 reads TGTGCCAGCAGCCAAAGGCCGATGACCAGCGCTACAGGCTATGGCTACACCTTC. Encoded protein: CASSQRPMTSATGYGYTF.

The chain combines TRBV5-1 with TRBJ1-6; possibly TRBD1 for D (5 bases). The CDR3 is made up of 16 amino acids. The V end was cut by 4 bases, the J end by 4 bases, with 15 bases between. CDR1 SGHRS and CDR2 YFSETQ come from the germline V gene. The CDR3 spells CASSHSRDRYNSPLHF. The CDR3 region has the DNA TGCGCCAGCAGCCATAGCCGAGACAGATATAATTCACCCCTCCACTTT.

The CDR3 region is CASSPGGIGETQYF. In DNA form, the CDR3 reads TGTGCCAGCAGCCCAGGGGGGATAGGTGAGACCCAGTACTTC. V is TRBV5-4 and J is TRBJ2-5, with a tentative D call TRBD1 (7 bases). CDR3 length: 14 residues. Trimming took 4 bases from V and 5 from J, leaving 15 bases between them. CDR1 and CDR2 from the germline V gene are SGHNT and YYREEE (reference sequence).

This chain links TRBV10-1 with TRBJ1-2; 8 bases match TRBD1. J lost 8 bases, V lost 2 bases, and 4 bases had no gene match. Per the germline V gene, CDR1 is WNHNN and CDR2 is SYGVQD (reference sequence). The CDR3 has 13 amino acids. The CDR3 DNA reads TGCGCCAGCAGTGAGGACAGGGGCGGGGGCTACACCTTC. This sequence encodes CASSEDRGGGYTF.

V gene TRBV4-2 combines with J gene TRBJ1-2, with D possibly matching TRBD1 (6 bases). The germline gives CDR1 LGHNA, CDR2 YNFKEQ. Trimming cost V 3 bases and J 3 bases, with 11 bases left between them. This CDR3 is built from 14 residues. The CDR3 spells CASSQGPGDYGYTF. CDR3 DNA sequence: TGTGCCAGCAGCCAGGGCCCAGGGGACTATGGCTACACCTTC.

This clone was counted between two and nine times. This sequence joins TRBV9 and TRBJ2-1; D gene uncertain. The CDR3 contains 14 residues. Per germline, CDR1 SGDLS and CDR2 YYNGEE. V was shortened by 3 bases and J by 0 bases, with 7 bases between the two germline ends. The CDR3 loop reads CASSATSSYNEQFF. The DNA of the CDR3 is TGTGCCAGCAGCGCCACGAGCTCCTACAATGAGCAGTTCTTC.

The rearrangement links TRBV28 to TRBJ2-1; 7 bases are shared with TRBD2. This CDR3 has 15 residues. Per the germline V gene, CDR1 is MDHEN and CDR2 is SYDVKM. The junction had 15 bases not matched to a gene; V was cut back by 4 bases and J by 12 bases. The CDR3: CASSYGDYQNGGQFF. Written as DNA, the CDR3 is TGTGCCAGCAGTTATGGGGACTACCAGAATGGAGGGCAGTTCTTC.

The J gene is TRBJ2-3, the V gene TRBV11-1, with D possibly being TRBD2 (5 bases). Trimming removed 3 bases from V and 6 bases from J, with 16 bases in between. The CDR3 consists of 15 residues. The germline V gene encodes CDR1 SGHAT and CDR2 FQDESV (reference sequence). CDR3 DNA sequence: TGTGCCAGCAGCTTGGCGGACGGGGTAGGGGATACGCAGTATTTT. Its translation is CASSLADGVGDTQYF.

The chain joins TRBV6-5 to TRBJ1-4; tentative D call: TRBD1 (6 bases). The V end lost 6 bases, the J end lost 7 bases, and 12 bases lay between the germline ends. The CDR3 length is 13 residues. Germline V gene lookup returns CDR1 MNHEY and CDR2 SVGAGI. For the CDR3, the DNA is TGTGCCAGCAGCAGGGGAGAGCGTGAAAAACTGTTTTTT. The encoded protein is CASSRGEREKLFF.

This clone was seen a single time. The chain is built from TRBV24-1 and TRBJ1-1; D gene unclear. The CDR3 contains 13 residues. Looked up from germline, CDR1 is KGHDR and CDR2 is SFDVKD. The V end lost 6 bases, the J end lost 0 bases, and 7 bases lay between the germline ends. Here the CDR3 reads CATSTGMNTEAFF. The CDR3 DNA is TGTGCCACCAGTACCGGGATGAACACTGAAGCTTTCTTT.

V is TRBV29-1 and J is TRBJ1-3, with D perhaps matching TRBD1 (6 bases). The CDR3 covers 13 residues. V was clipped by 4 bases and J by 2 bases, with 9 bases between them. The germline gives CDR1 SQVTM, CDR2 ANQGSEA. The CDR3 here is CSVAQGPGNTIYF. CDR3 in DNA: TGCAGCGTTGCGCAGGGGCCTGGAAACACCATATATTTT.

This chain joins TRBV9 and TRBJ1-1, with 7 bases fitting TRBD1. CDR1 and CDR2 from the germline V gene are SGDLS and YYNGEE. The CDR3 consists of 15 residues. Germline trimming cut 5 bases from V and 1 base from J; bases unmatched to any gene: 8. The CDR3 loop is CASSLQGSGNTEAFF. The CDR3 DNA follows: TGTGCCAGCAGTCTACAGGGGAGTGGGAACACTGAAGCTTTCTTT.

The chain uses TRBV3-1 (or the pseudogene TRBV3-2) and TRBJ2-1; 10 positions agree with TRBD1. This CDR3 contains 16 residues. Germline values: CDR1 LGHDT, CDR2 YNNKEL (reference sequence). V trimming: 3 bases; J trimming: 12 bases; junction bases outside the gene matches: 14. The CDR3 loop reads CASSHNSAGQGFGQFF. The CDR3 DNA reads as TGTGCCAGCAGCCATAATTCTGCGGGACAGGGGTTTGGGCAGTTCTTC.

This chain links TRBV28 with TRBJ2-5; TRBD1 matches 7 bases. The CDR3 length is 15 residues. Germline V lookup: CDR1 MDHEN, CDR2 SYDVKM. Trimming at V came to 5 bases and at J to 5 bases, leaving 11 bases not matched to a gene. DNA of the CDR3: TGTGCCAGCAGTCCCCAGGACAGGACTCAGGAGACCCAGTACTTC. The encoded protein is CASSPQDRTQETQYF.

The chain is built from TRBV7-9 and TRBJ1-1, with 8 nucleotides matching TRBD1. Looked up from germline, CDR1 is SEHNR and CDR2 is FQNEAQ (reference sequence). The V and J ends lost 5 bases and 4 bases, in that order; junction bases with no gene match: 12. There are 16 residues in the CDR3. The CDR3 is CASSRTGPSGGTEAFF. CDR3 sequence (DNA): TGTGCCAGCAGCCGGACAGGGCCGTCGGGGGGCACTGAAGCTTTCTTT.